The 14 T cell receptor beta chains below come from one sample, sequenced in a study of blood T cell repertoires in COVID-19. The method was immunoSEQ multiplex PCR; TCRdb's version includes in-frame clones alone and lacks a portion of them. The data contain a few hundred thousand clones, more than 75% of them singletons. The sequencing sample was made of PBMCs or T cells enriched from blood (not recorded which). Receptors originate from a woman in her forties or fifties who had been exposed to COVID-19.

V usage is TRBV12-3 or TRBV12-4 and J usage is TRBJ1-1; 7 positions match TRBD1. The J segment lost 8 bases and the V segment lost 6 bases, leaving 6 bases of the junction unmatched. The CDR3 consists of 12 residues. The DNA of the CDR3 is TGTGCCAGCAGCCCTGACAGGGTCGAAGCTTTCTTT. Amino acids: CASSPDRVEAFF.

This clone was counted once. This chain links TRBV6-2 or TRBV6-3 with TRBJ1-2, with D tentatively TRBD1 (5 bases). CDR1 and CDR2 from the germline V gene are MNHEY and SVGEGT. The germline V and J ends were trimmed by 0 bases and 6 bases, with 11 bases remaining between them. CDR3 length: 14 residues. As DNA, the CDR3 is TGTGCCAGCAGTTACTCCCCGGGGGTCAATGGCTACACCTTC. This sequence encodes CASSYSPGVNGYTF.

The chain carries TRBV5-1 and TRBJ2-7; tentative D call: TRBD1 (6 bases). V dropped 4 bases and J dropped 2 bases, with 16 bases sitting between them. CDR1 and CDR2 from the germline V gene are SGHRS and YFSETQ. The CDR3 is made up of 15 amino acids. The CDR3: CASSLNQGPAYEQYF. The DNA for the CDR3 is TGCGCCAGCAGCCTGAACCAGGGGCCTGCCTACGAGCAGTACTTC.

The CDR3: CATRTSGGETQYF. CDR3 sequence (DNA): TGTGCCACCCGGACTAGCGGGGGGGAGACCCAGTACTTC. This chain joins TRBV2 and TRBJ2-5, with 14 bases matching TRBD2. The CDR3 length is 13 residues. V lost 10 bases, J lost 5 bases, and 3 bases stayed unmatched. The V gene's germline CDR1 is SNHLY and CDR2 FYNNEI.

The chain recombines TRBV24-1 with TRBJ1-6; 10 bases line up with TRBD1. The CDR3 is made up of 16 amino acids. Germline V gene lookup returns CDR1 KGHDR and CDR2 SFDVKD. The J segment lost 7 bases and the V segment lost 8 bases, leaving 10 bases of the junction unmatched. CDR3 protein: CATNPGKTGGNSPLHF. The DNA for the CDR3 is TGTGCCACCAACCCGGGGAAGACAGGGGGCAATTCACCCCTCCACTTT.

V usage is TRBV28 and J usage is TRBJ1-2, with D unclear. This CDR3 is 13 amino acids long. V lost 7 bases to trimming and J lost 2 bases, with 11 bases between them. CDR1 MDHEN and CDR2 SYDVKM come from the germline V gene. The CDR3 sequence: CASNPAGNYGYTF. CDR3 DNA: TGTGCCAGCAATCCCGCCGGGAACTATGGCTACACCTTC.

This chain joins TRBV10-1 and TRBJ2-3; the match to TRBD1 covers 7 bases. CDR3 length: 12 residues. J was trimmed by 4 bases and V by 8 bases; bases with no gene match: 3. CDR1 WNHNN and CDR2 SYGVQD come from the germline V gene (reference sequence). CDR3 loop: CASAQGSDTQYF. For the CDR3, the DNA is TGCGCCAGCGCACAGGGGTCAGATACGCAGTATTTT.

The V call is TRBV7-9, the J call TRBJ1-2, with no clear D. V lost 7 bases and J lost 4, with 19 bases in between. CDR1 and CDR2 from the germline V gene are SEHNR and FQNEAQ (reference sequence). The CDR3 loop spans 15 amino acids. In DNA form, the CDR3 reads TGTGCCAGCACCCCACCTGGGCAGGCGGGCTATGGCTACACCTTC. Its protein product is CASTPPGQAGYGYTF.

The chain uses TRBV9 and TRBJ2-6; tentative D call: TRBD1 (5 bases). Between the trimmed V and J ends, which lost 0 bases and 12 bases, there was a span of 13 bases. The CDR3 has 14 amino acids. CDR1 and CDR2 (germline): SGDLS, YYNGEE. The DNA of the CDR3 is TGTGCCAGCAGCGTAGGTGGGGCTCCTCTCGTCCTGACTTTC. Translated: CASSVGGAPLVLTF.

This clone has a single count. This CDR3 reads CAISEKDSITGNTIYF. The CDR3 DNA reads as TGTGCCATCAGTGAGAAAGACAGCATTACTGGAAACACCATATATTTT. The chain uses TRBV10-3 and TRBJ1-3; a weak D match, TRBD1 (5 bases). Trimming removed 2 bases at V and 2 bases at J, with 13 bases between. The CDR3 consists of 16 residues. Looked up from germline, CDR1 is ENHRY and CDR2 is SYGVKD.

V gene TRBV9 combines with J gene TRBJ2-2; D is ambiguous. The CDR3 has 14 residues. Germline assignment: CDR1 SGDLS and CDR2 YYNGEE. The ends were cut back, 2 bases at V and 4 bases at J, with 9 bases in the middle. The CDR3 DNA reads as TGTGCCAGCAGCGTCTCGGTGAGCACCGGGGAGCTGTTTTTT. Translation gives CASSVSVSTGELFF.

The genes are TRBV15 and TRBJ2-5; 9 nucleotides align to TRBD1. CDR3 length: 15 residues. Per germline, CDR1 LNHNV and CDR2 YYDKDF (reference sequence). The V and J ends lost 3 bases and 5 bases, in that order; junction bases with no gene match: 7. The CDR3 bases are TGTGCCACCAGCAGGCCACAGGGGGCTCGGGAGACCCAGTACTTC. It yields the protein CATSRPQGARETQYF. The entire variable domain, with the rest obtained from reference TRBV15 and TRBJ2-5, is as follows: DAMVIQNPRYQVTQFGKPVTLSCSQTLNHNVMYWYQQKSSQAPKLLFHYYDKDFNNEADTPDNFQSRRPNTSFCFLDIRSPGLGDTAMYLCATSRPQGARETQYFGPGTRLLVL.

The chain is built from TRBV7-2 and TRBJ2-1; D gene uncertain. This CDR3 is 15 amino acids long. Germline values: CDR1 SGHTA, CDR2 FQGNSA. V gave up 1 base and J gave up 5 bases, with 12 bases separating them. Written as DNA, the CDR3 is TGTGCCAGCAGCTTAGATAGGAGTAGCCACAATGAGCAGTTCTTC. Amino acid sequence: CASSLDRSSHNEQFF.

The chain couples TRBV3-1 (or the pseudogene TRBV3-2) to TRBJ2-4, with 7 bases aligning to TRBD2. This CDR3 contains 17 residues. CDR1 is LGHDT and CDR2 is YNNKEL in the germline V gene (reference sequence). With 2 bases clipped from V and 7 bases from J, the junction kept 14 bases outside the gene matches. CDR3 coding DNA: TGTGCCAGCAGCCAAATAGGCGGGGGAACCGGGAGGAACATTCAGTACTTC. This sequence encodes CASSQIGGGTGRNIQYF.